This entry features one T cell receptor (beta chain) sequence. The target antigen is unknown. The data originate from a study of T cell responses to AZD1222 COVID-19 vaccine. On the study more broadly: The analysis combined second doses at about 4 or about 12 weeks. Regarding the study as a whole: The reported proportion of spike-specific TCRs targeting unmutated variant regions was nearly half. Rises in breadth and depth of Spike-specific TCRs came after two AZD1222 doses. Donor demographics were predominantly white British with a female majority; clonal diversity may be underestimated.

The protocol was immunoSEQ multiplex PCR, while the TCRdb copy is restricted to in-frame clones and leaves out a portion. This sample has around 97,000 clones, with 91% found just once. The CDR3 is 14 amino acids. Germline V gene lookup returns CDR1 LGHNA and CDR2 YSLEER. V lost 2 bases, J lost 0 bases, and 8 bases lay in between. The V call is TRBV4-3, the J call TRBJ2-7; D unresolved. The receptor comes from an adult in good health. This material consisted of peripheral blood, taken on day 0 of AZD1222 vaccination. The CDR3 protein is CASSQQITSYEQYF. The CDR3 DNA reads TGCGCCAGCAGCCAACAGATAACCTCCTACGAGCAGTACTTC.